This TCR beta chain is from a study of CD8 T cells in ankylosing spondylitis. The study, taken as a whole, reports: One TCR beta motif, made up of under ten highly homologous variants, appeared characteristic of ankylosing spondylitis blood. The authors reported significant enrichment of disease-linked clones in matched ankylosing spondylitis synovial fluid. Certain motif variants had earlier appeared in reactive arthritis synovial fluid and blood. A CD8+ phenotype characterized the disease-linked clones, which were relatively rare in peripheral blood.

This clonotype was detected ten times or more. The antigen remains unidentified. The CDR3 covers 15 residues. The V segment lost 4 bases and the J segment 5 bases; nucleotides outside the gene matches: 8. CDR1 is SEHNR and CDR2 is FQNEAQ in the germline V gene (reference sequence). A quantitative 5'-RACE method, one with molecular barcodes, was used to make TCR beta libraries. One entry per CDR3 protein, called by TCRdb with MiXCR from the 5' RACE reads. The profile shows about 210,000 distinct CDR3 sequences, approximately 7.3% of them singletons. This clonotype was sampled from a male donor with ankylosing spondylitis. The sample comprised blood, either unsorted or a sorted T cell fraction (not recorded which). The V call is TRBV7-9, the J call TRBJ2-3; 8 nucleotides match TRBD2. The CDR3 loop is CASSSSGLDRDTQYF. The DNA of the CDR3 is TGTGCCAGCAGCTCCTCGGGACTAGACCGAGATACGCAGTATTTT. Based on the CDR3 plus reference TRBV7-9 and TRBJ2-3, the full variable domain is DTGVSQNPRHKITKRGQNVTFRCDPISEHNRLYWYRQTLGQGPEFLTYFQNEAQLEKSRLLSDRFSAERPKGSFSTLEIQRTEQGDSAMYLCASSSSGLDRDTQYFGPGTRLTVL.